Below, one T cell receptor (beta chain) is given with its context. The junction had 4 bases not matched to a gene; V was cut back by 6 bases and J by 1 base. This CDR3 comprises 16 residues. The germline V gene encodes CDR1 WSHSY and CDR2 SAAADI. The data were obtained in a study of blood T cell repertoires in COVID-19. The overall study: The analysed material was cDNA or gDNA that came from T cells, B-cell-depleted T cells, or PBMCs.

Method: immunoSEQ multiplex PCR; TCRdb's copy keeps in-frame clones and lacks some. Among 200,000 to 300,000 clones, approximately 85% were seen once, and the ten largest hold about 5.1%. The chain recombines TRBV10-2 with TRBJ1-4; TRBD1 matches 11 bases. The sequence came from a man aged 50 to 60 with COVID-19, enrolled during active disease. Sequencing was carried out using peripheral blood. The CDR3, as DNA: TGCGCCAGCAGACGGGACAGGGGGTTAACTAATGAAAAACTGTTTTTT. This sequence encodes CASRRDRGLTNEKLFF.